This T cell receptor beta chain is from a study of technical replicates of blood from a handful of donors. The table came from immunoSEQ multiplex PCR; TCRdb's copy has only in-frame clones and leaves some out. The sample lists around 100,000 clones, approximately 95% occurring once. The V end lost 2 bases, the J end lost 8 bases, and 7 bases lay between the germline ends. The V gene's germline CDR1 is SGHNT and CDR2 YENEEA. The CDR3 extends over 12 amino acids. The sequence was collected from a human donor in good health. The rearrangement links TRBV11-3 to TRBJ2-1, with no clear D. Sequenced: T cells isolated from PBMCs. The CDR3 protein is CASSLNQDEQFF. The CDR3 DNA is TGTGCCAGCAGCTTAAACCAGGATGAGCAGTTCTTC.